A selection of T cell receptor beta chains follows, all from one sample in a study of early T cells in non-severe SARS-CoV-2 infection. TCRdb re-called the 5' RACE reads with MiXCR, one entry per CDR3 protein. This table has some 38,000 distinct CDR3 sequences, approximately 6% appearing once. Sequences were derived from whole blood, sampled at baseline. Receptors were obtained from an adult who was a healthcare worker with PCR-confirmed SARS-CoV-2 infection or an uninfected control (not recorded which). Both conserved end residues are part of each CDR3. A D gene is named only where the DNA matches it firmly. Clone size, where shown, is once, few, many, or a class for clones that have expanded.

V	J	D	size	DNA	CDR3
TRBV15	TRBJ2-1	TRBD2	many	TGTGCCACCAGCAGAGAGCCGGGTAGCGGGACATTCCTCAATGAGCAGTTCTTC	CATSREPGSGTFLNEQFF
TRBV29-1	TRBJ1-5	NA	many	TGCAGCGTCCGGACCGGGAGCAATCAGCCCCAGCATTTT	CSVRTGSNQPQHF
TRBV5-5	TRBJ2-1	TRBD2	many	TGTGCCAGCAGCTTGGTGGTCCTAGCGGGGGACTACTACAATGAGCAGTTCTTC	CASSLVVLAGDYYNEQFF
TRBV7-2	TRBJ1-1	NA	NA	TGTGCCAGCAGCGAATCCTGGCCTGAAGCTTTCTTT	CASSESWPEAFF
TRBV9	TRBJ2-2	TRBD2	many	TGTGCCAGCAGCGGTAGCGGGGGACCCCTTCAATCCGGGGAGCTGTTTTTT	CASSGSGGPLQSGELFF
TRBV6-6	TRBJ1-5	NA	many	TGTGCCAGCAGCCCCTGGCAGGATAATAGCAATCAGCCCCAGCATTTT	CASSPWQDNSNQPQHF
TRBV5-4	TRBJ2-2	NA	many	TGTGCCAGCAGCCGCACGAACACCGGGGAGCTGTTTTTT	CASSRTNTGELFF
TRBV7-9	TRBJ1-1	NA	many	TGTGCCAGCAGCAAAGAGGACGTGAACACTGAAGCTTTCTTT	CASSKEDVNTEAFF
TRBV2	TRBJ2-3	TRBD2	few	TGTGCCAGCAGTGAATTGGCTAGCGGGGCAGATACGCAGTATTTT	CASSELASGADTQYF
TRBV27	TRBJ2-2	NA	many	TGTGCCAGCAAGGAAGACAGTAGTGTGAACACCGGGGAGCTGTTTTTT	CASKEDSSVNTGELFF
TRBV7-9	TRBJ2-4	NA	NA	TGTGCCAGCAGAAAGGTGGAGGGGAACATTCAGTACTTC	CASRKVEGNIQYF
TRBV3-1	TRBJ2-3	NA	many	TGTGCCAGCAGGTTTTGGGGAGTGGGGACAGATACGCAGTATTTT	CASRFWGVGTDTQYF
TRBV12-3/TRBV12-4	TRBJ2-3	NA	many	TGTGCCAGCACCCAGACATCCTCCTGGATGCAGTATTTT	CASTQTSSWMQYF
TRBV11-2	TRBJ2-7	NA	many	TGTGCCAGCAGCTTTAACGAGCAGTACTTC	CASSFNEQYF
TRBV20-1	TRBJ2-1	NA	many	TGCAGTGCTTTCCCTCCGGGACTCTTCCTCAATGAGCAGTTCTTC	CSAFPPGLFLNEQFF
TRBV5-1	TRBJ2-1	NA	many	TGCGCCAGCAGCTGGACACAGGGTTACAATGAGCAGTTCTTC	CASSWTQGYNEQFF
TRBV4-1	TRBJ2-5	NA	many	TGCGCCAGCAGCCAGACGGTAGAGACCCAGTACTTC	CASSQTVETQYF
TRBV12-5	TRBJ1-5	NA	NA	TGTGCTAGTGGCCAAGATCCGCCTTGGAATCAGCCCCAGCATTTT	CASGQDPPWNQPQHF
TRBV20-1	TRBJ2-7	TRBD2	NA	TGCAGTGCTAGCGGCCAACTAGCGGGAGCTAACTTCTACGAGCAGTACTTC	CSASGQLAGANFYEQYF
TRBV18	TRBJ1-5	NA	many	TGTGCCAGCTCCGGGGACAATCAGCCCCAGCATTTT	CASSGDNQPQHF
TRBV7-2	TRBJ2-7	TRBD1	NA	TGTGTCAGCAGTCTTTCCGGACAGGCCTACGAGCAGTACTTC	CVSSLSGQAYEQYF
TRBV29-1	TRBJ1-4	NA	many	TGCAGCGTTGGGACAGTTGAAAAACTGTTTTTT	CSVGTVEKLFF
TRBV18	TRBJ2-4	NA	few	TGTGCCAGCTCACCGGGCCAGCGGGCCAAAAACATTCAGTACTTC	CASSPGQRAKNIQYF
TRBV29-1	TRBJ2-6	NA	many	TGCAGCGTTGACGATGGAAGAACTGGGGCCAACGTCCTGACTTTC	CSVDDGRTGANVLTF
TRBV5-1	TRBJ2-5	NA	NA	TGCGCCAGCAGCGTCTTAGCGGAGCCCCAAGAGACCCAGTACTTC	CASSVLAEPQETQYF
TRBV6-5	TRBJ2-7	NA	few	TGTGCCAGCAGACTTACCACGGAGGGACGCCACGAGCAGTACTTC	CASRLTTEGRHEQYF
TRBV12-5	TRBJ2-2	TRBD1	many	TGTGCTAGTGGCAGGGGGACCGGGGAGCTGTTTTTT	CASGRGTGELFF
TRBV7-9	TRBJ2-3	NA	NA	TGTGCCAGCAGCTCATCACAGGAGGGGACGCAGTATTTT	CASSSSQEGTQYF
TRBV3-1	TRBJ1-1	TRBD1	few	TGTGCCAGCAGCCATGGGACAGCAGGTCGGACTGAAGCTTTCTTT	CASSHGTAGRTEAFF